Sequencing of this T cell receptor beta chain was carried out in a study of response to subunit inactivated influenza vaccine. TCRdb re-analysed the RT-PCR reads in MiXCR, keeping a single row per CDR3 protein. The sample holds about 300,000 distinct CDR3 sequences; about 20% are singletons and the top ten take under 13%. This clonotype has just a few counts. Its cognate antigen is unknown. CDR1 and CDR2 from the germline V gene are KGHSH and LQKENI. V lost 0 bases and J lost 8; bases outside the gene matches: 4. CDR3 length equals 15 residues. The study's findings and limits: A suggestion made by the authors is that each seasonal influenza vaccination recruits few new T cells.

This receptor was taken from a man between 50 and 75 years old who received an inactivated influenza vaccine. The chain joins TRBV18 to TRBJ2-1, with 10 nucleotides matching TRBD2. The input for sequencing was PBMCs from blood, taken around 22 months after vaccination. CDR3 nucleotides: TGTGCCAGCTCACCACCGGCTAGCGGGAGCTATGAGCAGTTCTTC. Its protein product is CASSPPASGSYEQFF.